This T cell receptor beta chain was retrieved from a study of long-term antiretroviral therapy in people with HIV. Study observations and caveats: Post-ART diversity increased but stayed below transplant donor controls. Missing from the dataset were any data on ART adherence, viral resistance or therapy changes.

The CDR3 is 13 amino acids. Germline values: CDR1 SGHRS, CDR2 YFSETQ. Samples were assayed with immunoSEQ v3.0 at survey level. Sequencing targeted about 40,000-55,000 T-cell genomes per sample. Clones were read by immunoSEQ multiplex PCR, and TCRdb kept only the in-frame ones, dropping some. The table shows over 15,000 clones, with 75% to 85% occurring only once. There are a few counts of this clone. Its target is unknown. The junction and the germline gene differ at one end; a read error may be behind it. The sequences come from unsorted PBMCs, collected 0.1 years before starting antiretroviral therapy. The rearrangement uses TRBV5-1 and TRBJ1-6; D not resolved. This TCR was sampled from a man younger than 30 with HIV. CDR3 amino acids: CASHGVGNSPLHF. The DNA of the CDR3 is TGTGCCAGTCACGGCGTCGGGAATTCACCCCTCCACTTT.